These 27 T cell receptor beta chains came from one sample sequenced in a study of T cell changes during pregnancy in multiple sclerosis. Method: immunoSEQ multiplex PCR; TCRdb's copy keeps in-frame clones and lacks some. Seen here are tens of thousands of clones, about 90% observed once, and the top ten hold 0.86%. The source was peripheral blood, collected in the second trimester of pregnancy. These receptor sequences come from a female donor with multiple sclerosis, enrolled in a pregnancy study.

V gene TRBV27 combines with J gene TRBJ2-5; the match to TRBD1 covers 9 bases. The DNA end is a closer match to TRBJ2-7, so the J assignment may be wrong. The length of the CDR3 is 14 residues. In germline, CDR1 is MNHEY, CDR2 SMNVEV (reference sequence). CDR3 nucleotides: TGTGCCAGCGCACTAGGGGACAGGGTCCACGAGCAGTACTTC. This gives the protein CASALGDRVHEQYF.

This clone was seen just once. The CDR3 here is CASSRLTVNEQFF. In DNA form, the CDR3 reads TGTGCCAGCTCACGGTTGACAGTCAATGAGCAGTTCTTC. The rearrangement uses TRBV18 and TRBJ2-1; perhaps TRBD1 as D (5 bases). In germline, CDR1 is KGHSH, CDR2 LQKENI. Trimming shortened V by 4 bases and J by 6 bases, and 10 bases separated the two germline ends. This CDR3 comprises 13 residues.

The J gene is TRBJ2-5, the V gene TRBV7-3; 9 bases align to TRBD2. Germline CDR1 and CDR2: SGHTA and FQGTGA. Trimming cost V 1 base and J 5 bases; bases outside gene matches: 5. The CDR3 consists of 15 residues. The CDR3 sequence is CASSLRRGGEETQYF. The CDR3 nucleotides are TGTGCCAGCAGCTTAAGGCGGGGGGGCGAGGAGACCCAGTACTTC.

V is TRBV5-6 and J is TRBJ2-3; the D gene is possibly TRBD1 (5 bases). This CDR3 is built from 14 residues. The V end lost 4 bases, the J end lost 4 bases, and 13 bases lay between the germline ends. Germline V lookup: CDR1 SGHDT, CDR2 YYEEEE. CDR3 sequence: CASSATQGADTQYF. The CDR3 DNA follows: TGTGCCAGCAGCGCGACGCAAGGGGCAGATACGCAGTATTTT. Based on the CDR3 plus reference TRBV5-6 and TRBJ2-3, the full variable domain is DAGVTQSPTHLIKTRGQQVTLRCSPKSGHDTVSWYQQALGQGPQFIFQYYEEEERQRGNFPDRFSGHQFPNYSSELNVNALLLGDSALYLCASSATQGADTQYFGPGTRLTVL.

This clone was detected only once. The rearrangement links TRBV7-3 to TRBJ2-1, with 8 bases matching TRBD2. CDR3 length equals 15 residues. CDR1 and CDR2 (germline): SGHTA, FQGTGA. Germline trimming cut 4 bases from V and 4 bases from J; bases unmatched to any gene: 6. The CDR3 spells CASSSSGGLYNEQFF. CDR3 nucleotide sequence: TGTGCCAGCAGCTCCAGCGGGGGCCTTTACAATGAGCAGTTCTTC.

CDR3 coding DNA: TGTGCCAGCTCACCCTTGGCCAACGTCCTGACTTTC. It codes for CASSPLANVLTF. The V gene is TRBV18, the J gene TRBJ2-6, with unresolved D. Trimming took 3 bases from V and 6 from J, leaving 3 bases between them. Germline loops: CDR1 KGHSH, CDR2 LQKENI. The CDR3 is 12 amino acids.

V is TRBV9 and J is TRBJ1-2; D may be TRBD1 (5 bases). This CDR3 comprises 15 residues. Germline CDR1 SGDLS, CDR2 YYNGEE. V shed 0 bases and J shed 8 bases, with 17 bases lying between them. The CDR3 coding sequence is TGTGCCAGCAGCGTAGATGTAACAGGCTTAAAGGGCTACACCTTC. Amino acids: CASSVDVTGLKGYTF. Using reference TRBV9 and TRBJ1-2 for the parts outside the CDR3, the full variable domain is DSGVTQTPKHLITATGQRVTLRCSPRSGDLSVYWYQQSLDQGLQFLIQYYNGEERAKGNILERFSAQQFPDLHSELNLSSLELGDSALYFCASSVDVTGLKGYTFGSGTRLTVV.

The chain uses TRBV18 and TRBJ1-4, with unresolved D. The CDR3 is 15 residues long. The V end was cut by 6 bases, the J end by 0 bases, with 11 bases between. Germline CDR1 reads KGHSH; CDR2 reads LQKENI. The DNA of the CDR3 is TGTGCCAGCTCCCCGGCGGGCGCAACTAATGAAAAACTGTTTTTT. Encoded protein: CASSPAGATNEKLFF.

CDR3 loop: CASSPLGQGLSGELFF. The CDR3 DNA sequence: TGTGCCAGCTCACCCCTGGGACAGGGACTGTCCGGGGAGCTGTTTTTT. The rearrangement uses TRBV18 and TRBJ2-2; TRBD1 aligns across 9 bases. Unmatched junction bases numbered 8, after V lost 3 bases and J lost 6 bases. The CDR3 covers 16 residues. Looked up from germline, CDR1 is KGHSH and CDR2 is LQKENI.

V usage is TRBV9 and J usage is TRBJ2-1, with 8 nucleotides matching TRBD2. V was clipped by 3 bases and J by 1 base; unmatched bases: 3. The CDR3 extends over 15 amino acids. Germline CDR1 reads SGDLS; CDR2 reads YYNGEE. The CDR3 sequence is CASSAGGASYNEQFF. The CDR3 DNA reads TGTGCCAGCAGCGCGGGGGGGGCGTCCTACAATGAGCAGTTCTTC.

The rearrangement joins TRBV15 to TRBJ1-1; D remains ambiguous. Germline values: CDR1 LNHNV, CDR2 YYDKDF (reference sequence). The V end was cut by 3 bases, the J end by 6 bases, with 17 bases between. The CDR3 has 15 residues. CDR3 bases: TGTGCCACCAGCAGGTTCCAGTCTCTTGGCCCTGAAGCTTTCTTT. Its protein is CATSRFQSLGPEAFF.

The gene calls are TRBV27 and TRBJ1-6; TRBD1 matches at 7 bases. V lost 3 bases and J lost 5; bases outside the gene matches: 4. Germline V CDR1 and CDR2: MNHEY, SMNVEV (reference sequence). This CDR3 is built from 15 residues. CDR3 residues: CASSFIGTDNSPLHF. The CDR3 DNA is TGTGCCAGCAGTTTTATAGGGACAGATAATTCACCCCTCCACTTT.

The chain employs TRBV15 and TRBJ1-1, with a weak D call TRBD1 (6 bases). Germline CDR1 reads LNHNV; CDR2 reads YYDKDF (reference sequence). The CDR3 is made up of 15 amino acids. V was clipped by 0 bases and J by 3 bases, with 11 bases between them. The CDR3 protein is CATSRDKGVYTEAFF. DNA for the CDR3: TGTGCCACCAGCAGAGACAAGGGGGTTTACACTGAAGCTTTCTTT.

The chain uses TRBV9 and TRBJ2-2; D is possibly TRBD1 (6 bases). The CDR3 has 15 amino acids. The germline CDR1 and CDR2 sequences are SGDLS and YYNGEE. V gave up 0 bases and J gave up 8 bases, with 14 bases separating them. CDR3 sequence reads: CASSVAVGAGGELFF. The CDR3 region has the DNA TGTGCCAGCAGCGTAGCTGTGGGGGCAGGGGGGGAGCTGTTTTTT.

The chain is built from TRBV5-1 and TRBJ1-3; 7 bases are shared with TRBD1. This CDR3 has 15 residues. With V trimmed by 4 bases and J by 1 base, 5 bases remained unmatched. Germline V gene data show CDR1 as SGHRS and CDR2 as YFSETQ. The CDR3 DNA is TGCGCCAGCAGCCCACAGGGGAATTCTGGAAACACCATATATTTT. As protein: CASSPQGNSGNTIYF.

The V and J genes are TRBV5-6 and TRBJ1-5; 11 bases map to TRBD1. The V gene's germline CDR1 is SGHDT and CDR2 YYEEEE. CDR3 size: 19 residues. V was clipped by 0 bases and J by 4 bases; unmatched bases: 12. DNA for the CDR3: TGTGCCAGCAGCTTGGGAACCCTCGCGGGGACAGGGGGTAATCAGCCCCAGCATTTT. It encodes CASSLGTLAGTGGNQPQHF. Based on the CDR3 plus reference TRBV5-6 and TRBJ1-5, the full variable domain is DAGVTQSPTHLIKTRGQQVTLRCSPKSGHDTVSWYQQALGQGPQFIFQYYEEEERQRGNFPDRFSGHQFPNYSSELNVNALLLGDSALYLCASSLGTLAGTGGNQPQHFGDGTRLSIL.

The V call is TRBV6-5, the J call TRBJ1-2, with a possible D match to TRBD1 (6 bases). Germline CDR1 reads MNHEY; CDR2 reads SVGAGI. CDR3 length equals 12 residues. Trimming shortened V by 4 bases and J by 6 bases, and 9 bases separated the two germline ends. CDR3 in amino acids: CASSSEGDGYTF. CDR3 nucleotide sequence: TGTGCCAGCAGTTCAGAGGGGGATGGCTACACCTTC.

V gene TRBV4-2 combines with J gene TRBJ2-5; maybe TRBD1 (5 bases). V was shortened by 10 bases and J by 1 base, with 10 bases between the two germline ends. Germline V gives CDR1 LGHNA, CDR2 YNFKEQ. The CDR3 has 12 residues. The DNA for the CDR3 is TGTGCCACAGGACACATCCAAGAGACCCAGTACTTC. Encoded protein: CATGHIQETQYF.

V and J are TRBV7-9 and TRBJ1-1; D not certain. In germline, CDR1 is SEHNR, CDR2 FQNEAQ (reference sequence). The CDR3 runs to 13 residues. V was cut by 5 bases and J by 1 base, with 8 bases left in between. The CDR3 reads CASSPVTNTEAFF. The CDR3 DNA reads TGTGCCAGCAGCCCAGTTACGAACACTGAAGCTTTCTTT.

The chain carries TRBV19 and TRBJ1-5; D may be TRBD1 (5 bases). The germline V gene has CDR1 LNHDA and CDR2 SQIVND (reference sequence). The V and J ends lost 8 bases and 6 bases respectively, with 11 bases between them. This CDR3 contains 12 residues. This CDR3 reads CASQGSSQPQHF. In DNA form, the CDR3 reads TGTGCCAGTCAGGGTTCATCTCAGCCCCAGCATTTT. The full variable domain, its missing parts supplied by reference TRBV19 and TRBJ1-5, is DGGITQSPKYLFRKEGQNVTLSCEQNLNHDAMYWYRQDPGQGLRLIYYSQIVNDFQKGDIAEGYSVSREKKESFPLTVTSAQKNPTAFYLCASQGSSQPQHFGDGTRLSIL.

This clone showed up many times. The chain joins TRBV19 to TRBJ1-5; D uncertain. Germline V gene lookup returns CDR1 LNHDA and CDR2 SQIVND (reference sequence). Trimming removed 6 bases at V and 3 bases at J, with 3 bases between. The CDR3 sequence is 11 residues long. The CDR3 region has the DNA TGTGCCAGTAGCTCCAATCAGCCCCAGCATTTT. Its translation is CASSSNQPQHF.

The chain joins TRBV4-2 to TRBJ1-2; D unresolved. There are 13 residues in the CDR3. Deletions cut 0 bases from V and 6 bases from J, with 8 bases between. Germline V gene data show CDR1 as LGHNA and CDR2 as YNFKEQ. The CDR3 here is CASSQDRTNGYTF. DNA for the CDR3: TGTGCCAGCAGCCAAGATCGCACTAATGGCTACACCTTC.

This clone appeared once. The chain joins TRBV6-1 to TRBJ1-6, with 8 bases fitting TRBD1. Germline loops: CDR1 MNHNS, CDR2 SASEGT. The CDR3 runs to 16 residues. The J segment lost 9 bases and the V segment lost 4 bases, leaving 11 bases of the junction unmatched. CDR3: CASSGGTGFDGSPLHF. For the CDR3, the DNA is TGTGCCAGCAGTGGAGGGACAGGCTTCGATGGTTCACCCCTCCACTTT.

The rearrangement links TRBV4-3 to TRBJ2-1; D call uncertain. The CDR3 runs to 15 residues. Looked up from germline, CDR1 is LGHNA and CDR2 is YSLEER. Trimming left V 0 bases short and J 4 bases short, with 10 bases between. DNA of the CDR3: TGCGCCAGCAGCCAAGATTTCCAGGAATACAATGAGCAGTTCTTC. Its protein is CASSQDFQEYNEQFF.

This chain uses TRBV23-1 with TRBJ1-1, with D possibly being TRBD1 (6 bases). TRBV23-1 is treated as an ORF (open reading frame) with a function not yet certain. The CDR3 covers 17 residues. The germline V and J ends were trimmed by 3 bases and 4 bases, with 21 bases remaining between them. As DNA, the CDR3 is TGCGCCAGCAGTCATCGGGTCATGGGGGCTCGGGGCACTGAAGCTTTCTTT. This sequence encodes CASSHRVMGARGTEAFF.

The rearrangement joins TRBV27 to TRBJ1-2, with 7 nucleotides matching TRBD1. Germline CDR1 reads MNHEY; CDR2 reads SMNVEV (reference sequence). V dropped 3 bases and J dropped 1; count of bases not matched to a gene: 8. The CDR3 extends over 16 amino acids. CDR3 DNA sequence: TGTGCCAGCAGTTTGCTAGGGGGCTCTGATAACTATGGCTACACCTTC. Translated: CASSLLGGSDNYGYTF.

The chain is built from TRBV28 and TRBJ1-1, with D tentatively TRBD1 (6 bases). The germline CDR1 and CDR2 sequences are MDHEN and SYDVKM. The CDR3 spans 14 residues. The V end lost 1 base, the J end lost 5 bases, and 11 bases lay between the germline ends. The CDR3 here is CASSLSGVTTEAFF. DNA for the CDR3: TGTGCCAGCAGTTTATCAGGGGTAACAACTGAAGCTTTCTTT.